The clone carrying this T cell receptor beta chain turned up a few times. For TCR beta, libraries came from quantitative 5'-RACE with molecular barcodes. Using its own MiXCR run on the 5' RACE reads, TCRdb lists one record per CDR3 protein. Counted here are 250,000 or so distinct CDR3 sequences, 15% to 20% occurring once; the ten biggest clones make up about a third. This record comes from a study of CD8 T cells in ankylosing spondylitis. Trimming shortened V by 5 bases and J by 2 bases, and 13 bases separated the two germline ends. The CDR3 runs to 14 residues. Germline lookup yields CDR1 DFQATT and CDR2 SNEGSKA (reference sequence).

The sequenced sample was blood, either unsorted or a sorted T cell fraction (not recorded which). The clonotype originates from a male donor with ankylosing spondylitis or in good health (not recorded which). The chain employs TRBV20-1 and TRBJ2-1; a weak D match, TRBD1 (5 bases). The CDR3: CSAAPLRAYNEQFF. CDR3 nucleotide sequence: TGCAGTGCTGCCCCACTCAGGGCCTACAATGAGCAGTTCTTC.